The 19 T cell receptor beta chains given below trace back to one sample, sequenced in a study of blood T cell repertoires in COVID-19. TCRdb's table, derived via immunoSEQ multiplex PCR, lists solely in-frame clones and lacks some. Found here are hundreds of thousands of clones, approximately 85% of them singletons; the top ten hold 7.2%. The specimen sequenced was peripheral blood. The origin of the receptors is a human donor in a cohort sampled during active COVID-19.

The chain joins TRBV5-8 to TRBJ2-5; 10 bases agree with TRBD1. The CDR3 runs to 14 residues. Per germline, CDR1 SGHTS and CDR2 YDEGEE. V lost 10 bases and J lost 0; bases outside the gene matches: 6. In DNA, the CDR3 is TGTGCCGGAGGGACAGGGGAAAACCAAGAGACCCAGTACTTC. Amino acids: CAGGTGENQETQYF.

This chain uses TRBV29-1 with TRBJ2-3; D is perhaps TRBD2 (6 bases). The V gene's germline CDR1 is SQVTM and CDR2 ANQGSEA. The CDR3 is 15 residues long. The ends were cut back, 0 bases at V and 2 bases at J, with 12 bases in the middle. The CDR3 DNA reads TGCAGCGTTGAAGATCCAGCGGGCCCCACAGATACGCAGTATTTT. Translated, it gives CSVEDPAGPTDTQYF.

This clone was counted once. The rearrangement joins TRBV20-1 to TRBJ1-1; 7 bases align to TRBD1. V trimming: 3 bases; J trimming: 1 base; junction bases outside the gene matches: 2. The CDR3 has 13 residues. CDR1 DFQATT and CDR2 SNEGSKA come from the germline V gene (reference sequence). CDR3 DNA: TGCAGTGCTAGTCACAGGGGGAACACTGAAGCTTTCTTT. Translated, it gives CSASHRGNTEAFF.

The V call is TRBV2, the J call TRBJ2-3; unclear D gene. Between the trimmed V and J ends, which lost 4 bases and 5 bases, there was a span of 4 bases. In germline, CDR1 is SNHLY, CDR2 FYNNEI. CDR3 length: 11 amino acids. CDR3 residues: CASSVKDTQYF. CDR3 sequence (DNA): TGTGCCAGCAGTGTTAAAGATACGCAGTATTTT.

This CDR3 reads CASSESASGGAYNEQFF. CDR3 sequence (DNA): TGTGCCAGCAGTGAATCGGCTAGCGGGGGCGCATACAATGAGCAGTTCTTC. The V gene is TRBV2, the J gene TRBJ2-1, with TRBD2 identical over 10 bases. After removal of 2 bases from V and 4 bases from J, the junction contained 8 bases not matched to a gene. The CDR3 contains 17 residues. Germline assignment: CDR1 SNHLY and CDR2 FYNNEI.

The chain is built from TRBV7-8 and TRBJ1-1; D is uncertain. The CDR3 covers 15 residues. Germline V lookup: CDR1 SGHVS, CDR2 FQNEAQ. The V end lost 7 bases, the J end lost 3 bases, and 18 bases lay between the germline ends. DNA of the CDR3: TGTGCCAGCACCTCGGCGGGGTTGGGTTACACTGAAGCTTTCTTT. Its translation: CASTSAGLGYTEAFF.

This chain uses TRBV7-9 with TRBJ1-2; D possibly corresponds to TRBD1 (5 bases). The germline V gene encodes CDR1 SEHNR and CDR2 FQNEAQ (reference sequence). The CDR3 consists of 16 residues. Deletions cut 5 bases from V and 4 bases from J, with 20 bases between. The CDR3 DNA sequence: TGTGCCAGCAGCCCCCAATTTTCCGGGGGAATCTATGGCTACACCTTC. Protein: CASSPQFSGGIYGYTF.

CDR3 nucleotides: TGTGCCAGCAGCGTAGCCCCACTGGGGAGCGGAACCCAAGAGACCCAGTACTTC. Its protein is CASSVAPLGSGTQETQYF. The chain employs TRBV9 and TRBJ2-5; D possibly corresponds to TRBD2 (5 bases). The V end was cut by 0 bases, the J end by 1 base, with 19 bases between. The CDR3 runs 18 residues. CDR1 is SGDLS and CDR2 is YYNGEE in the germline V gene.

The V call is TRBV5-1, the J call TRBJ2-6, with TRBD1 identical over 7 bases. The germline CDR1 and CDR2 sequences are SGHRS and YFSETQ. With V trimmed by 4 bases and J by 1 base, 2 bases remained unmatched. The CDR3 covers 15 residues. Written as DNA, the CDR3 is TGCGCCAGCAGCCCCAGGGGGTCTGGGGCCAACGTCCTGACTTTC. Its protein product is CASSPRGSGANVLTF.

The CDR3 region has the DNA TGTGCCAGCAGCCGCCTCAGATCCGGGATCGGGGACACTGAAGCTTTCTTT. This codes for CASSRLRSGIGDTEAFF. The rearrangement joins TRBV5-6 to TRBJ1-1; D call uncertain. Germline CDR1 reads SGHDT; CDR2 reads YYEEEE. The CDR3 sequence is 17 residues long. V lost 4 bases and J 3 bases, leaving 22 bases between the germline ends.

V is TRBV9 and J is TRBJ2-3; 9 bases match TRBD2. The CDR3 runs 15 residues. Germline V lookup: CDR1 SGDLS, CDR2 YYNGEE. After removal of 6 bases from V and 5 bases from J, the junction contained 10 bases not matched to a gene. CDR3 nucleotide sequence: TGTGCCAGCAAGCCTAGCGGGGTTATTGGAGATACGCAGTATTTT. Translating gives CASKPSGVIGDTQYF.

This chain links TRBV9 with TRBJ2-2; 10 bases are a match to TRBD1. V shed 1 base, J shed 6 bases, and the junction held 6 bases outside the gene matches. CDR3 length: 16 amino acids. Germline V lookup: CDR1 SGDLS, CDR2 YYNGEE. This CDR3 reads CASSVRSDRGSGELFF. The CDR3 nucleotides read TGTGCCAGCAGCGTAAGGTCGGACAGGGGGTCCGGGGAGCTGTTTTTT.

This sequence joins TRBV6-2 or TRBV6-3 and TRBJ2-7, with D unclear. Germline V gene lookup returns CDR1 MNHEY and CDR2 SVGEGT. The ends were cut back, 0 bases at V and 10 bases at J, with 13 bases in the middle. CDR3 length equals 13 residues. The DNA for the CDR3 is TGTGCCAGCAGTTACTCCCTCAGGTTCGGTCAGTACTTC. It encodes CASSYSLRFGQYF.

The chain carries TRBV27 and TRBJ1-5, with 9 bases lining up with TRBD1. Germline V gene sequence: CDR1 MNHEY, CDR2 SMNVEV (reference sequence). Germline trimming cut 3 bases from V and 7 bases from J; bases unmatched to any gene: 7. The CDR3 is made up of 15 amino acids. CDR3 protein: CASSFSGQGRQPQHF. CDR3 nucleotides: TGTGCCAGCAGTTTTTCGGGACAGGGAAGGCAGCCCCAGCATTTT.

This chain uses TRBV5-1 with TRBJ2-2; D may be TRBD1 (8 bases). V shed 3 bases and J shed 5 bases, with 23 bases lying between them. The CDR3 is 18 amino acids. Per germline, CDR1 SGHRS and CDR2 YFSETQ. The CDR3, as DNA: TGCGCCAGCAGCTCCGGACAGGGACGTAGGGGGGGAACCGGGGAGCTGTTTTTT. This encodes CASSSGQGRRGGTGELFF.

The V call is TRBV7-9, the J call TRBJ2-7; tentatively, D is TRBD1 (6 bases). The V and J ends lost 4 bases and 2 bases respectively, with 9 bases between them. Germline loops: CDR1 SEHNR, CDR2 FQNEAQ (reference sequence). The CDR3 is 13 amino acids. CDR3 sequence (DNA): TGTGCCAGCAGCTCCGGGACAACCTACGAGCAGTACTTC. Its translation is CASSSGTTYEQYF.

This clone was detected a few times. CDR3 in DNA: TGTGCCAGCAGCCTAATGGGGGGACCTAATGAAAAACTGTTTTTT. It yields the protein CASSLMGGPNEKLFF. V is TRBV7-9 and J is TRBJ1-4; a possible D gene is TRBD1 (5 bases). Germline values: CDR1 SEHNR, CDR2 FQNEAQ (reference sequence). The CDR3 extends over 15 amino acids. With 5 bases removed from V and 3 bases from J, the gap between germline ends came to 13 bases.

This sequence joins TRBV2 and TRBJ1-1; TRBD1 is a possible D gene (5 bases). CDR1 is SNHLY and CDR2 is FYNNEI in the germline V gene. This CDR3 region has 14 residues. V lost 5 bases, J lost 3 bases, and 13 bases lay in between. This CDR3 reads CASSPVGGDTEAFF. The CDR3 coding sequence is TGTGCCAGCAGTCCGGTCGGGGGGGACACTGAAGCTTTCTTT. The whole variable domain, filled in from reference TRBV2 and TRBJ1-1, reads EPEVTQTPSHQVTQMGQEVILRCVPISNHLYFYWYRQILGQKVEFLVSFYNNEISEKSEIFDDQFSVERPDGSNFTLKIRSTKLEDSAMYFCASSPVGGDTEAFFGQGTRLTVV.

The chain employs TRBV3-1 (or the pseudogene TRBV3-2) and TRBJ2-2, with 10 bases aligning to TRBD2. CDR1 and CDR2 (germline): LGHDT, YNNKEL (reference sequence). The CDR3 loop spans 15 amino acids. J gave up 5 bases and V 1 base, and 1 base lay outside the gene matches. The CDR3 protein is CASSQVSGGTGELFF. The CDR3 nucleotides are TGTGCCAGCAGCCAAGTTAGCGGGGGGACCGGGGAGCTGTTTTTT.